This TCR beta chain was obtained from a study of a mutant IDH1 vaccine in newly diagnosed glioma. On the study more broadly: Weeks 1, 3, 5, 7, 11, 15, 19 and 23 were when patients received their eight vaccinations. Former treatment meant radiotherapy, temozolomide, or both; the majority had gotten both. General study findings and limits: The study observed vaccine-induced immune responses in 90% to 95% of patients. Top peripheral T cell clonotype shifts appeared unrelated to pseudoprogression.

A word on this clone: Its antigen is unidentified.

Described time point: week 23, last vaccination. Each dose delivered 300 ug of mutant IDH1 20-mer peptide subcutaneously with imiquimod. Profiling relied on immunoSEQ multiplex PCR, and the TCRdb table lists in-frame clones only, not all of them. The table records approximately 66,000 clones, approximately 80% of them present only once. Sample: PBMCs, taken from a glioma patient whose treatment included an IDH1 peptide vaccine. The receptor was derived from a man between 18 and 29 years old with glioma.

CDR3 sequence (DNA): TGTGCCTGGAGTGTATTTGGGTACAATGAGCAGTTCTTC. This encodes CAWSVFGYNEQFF. The chain is built from TRBV30 and TRBJ2-1, with D uncertain. Per the germline V gene, CDR1 is GTSNPN and CDR2 is SVGIG (reference sequence). This CDR3 has 13 residues. Trimming shortened V by 0 bases and J by 4 bases, and 7 bases separated the two germline ends.